This T cell receptor beta chain derives from a study of graft-versus-host responses after intestinal transplantation. General study results and limits: Graft-donor T cell macrochimerism coincided with high graft-versus-host to host-versus-graft clonal ratios in allografts. Declines in HvG clones occurring early post-transplant were associated with peak circulating GvH clone levels. Among recipient marrow samples, GvH clones were found; some appeared first in ileum or blood.

Measured with immunoSEQ multiplex PCR; TCRdb has only the in-frame clones, and not every one. The repertoire holds more than 75,000 clones, with less than 95% as singletons. The CDR3 consists of 17 residues. CDR1 is SNHLY and CDR2 is FYNNEI in the germline V gene. J gave up 4 bases and V 4 bases, and 12 bases lay outside the gene matches. For this clone: What it recognizes is unknown.

The receptor comes from a human donor who was the organ donor for an intestinal transplant. This sequence joins TRBV2 and TRBJ2-2, with 7 bases identical to TRBD2. The starting material was unstimulated CD4+ T cells sorted from spleen or lymph node cells, obtained before transplant. The CDR3 bases are TGTGCCAGCAGTGCCAATCCCGGGACTAAGTTCACCGGGGAGCTGTTTTTT. Amino acid sequence: CASSANPGTKFTGELFF.